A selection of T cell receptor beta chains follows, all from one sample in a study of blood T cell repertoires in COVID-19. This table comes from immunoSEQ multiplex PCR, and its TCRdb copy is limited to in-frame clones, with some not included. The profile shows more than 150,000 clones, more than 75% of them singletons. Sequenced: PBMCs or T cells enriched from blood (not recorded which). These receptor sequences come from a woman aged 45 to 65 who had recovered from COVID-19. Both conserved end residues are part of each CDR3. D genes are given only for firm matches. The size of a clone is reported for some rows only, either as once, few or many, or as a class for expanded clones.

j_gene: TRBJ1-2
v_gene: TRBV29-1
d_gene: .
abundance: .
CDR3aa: CSVGGSNYGYTF
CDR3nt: TGCAGCGTTGGAGGGTCTAACTATGGCTACACCTTC

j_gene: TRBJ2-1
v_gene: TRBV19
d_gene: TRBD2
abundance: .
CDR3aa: CASSINGGFYNEQFF
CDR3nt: TGTGCCAGTAGTATTAACGGGGGGTTCTACAATGAGCAGTTCTTC

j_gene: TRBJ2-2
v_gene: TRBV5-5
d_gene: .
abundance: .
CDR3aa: CASSWRGGELFF
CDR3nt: TGTGCCAGCAGCTGGAGGGGCGGGGAGCTGTTTTTT

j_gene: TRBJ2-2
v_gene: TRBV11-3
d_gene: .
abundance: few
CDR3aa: CASSHGINTGELFF
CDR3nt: TGTGCCAGCTCTCATGGCATAAACACCGGGGAGCTGTTTTTT

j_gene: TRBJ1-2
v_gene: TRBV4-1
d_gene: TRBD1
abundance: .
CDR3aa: CASSRLPSDRDGGYTF
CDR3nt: TGCGCCAGCAGTCGATTACCCTCGGACAGGGATGGGGGCTACACCTTC

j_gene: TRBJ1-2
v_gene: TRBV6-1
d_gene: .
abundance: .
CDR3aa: CASSDQGLANYGYTF
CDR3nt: TGTGCCAGCAGTGACCAGGGCTTAGCTAACTATGGCTACACCTTC

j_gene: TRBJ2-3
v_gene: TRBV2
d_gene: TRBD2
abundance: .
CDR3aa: CASSDRSSGRFIASDF
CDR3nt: TGTGCCAGCAGTGACAGGAGTAGCGGGAGGTTTATAGCTTCGGATTTT

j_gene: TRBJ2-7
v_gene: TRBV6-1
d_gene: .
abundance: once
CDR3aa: CASSEASLYSYEQYF
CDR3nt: TGTGCCAGCAGTGAAGCGTCCCTGTACTCCTACGAGCAGTACTTC

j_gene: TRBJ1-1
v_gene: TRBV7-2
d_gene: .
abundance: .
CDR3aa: CASSLVAANTEAFF
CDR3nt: TGTGCCAGCAGCTTAGTGGCGGCGAACACTGAAGCTTTCTTT

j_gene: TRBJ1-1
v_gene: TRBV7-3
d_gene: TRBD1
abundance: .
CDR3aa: CASSLRAGGNTEAFF
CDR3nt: TGTGCCAGCAGCTTAAGGGCAGGGGGCAACACTGAAGCTTTCTTT

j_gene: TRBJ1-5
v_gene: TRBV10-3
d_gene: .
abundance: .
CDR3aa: CAISEGGSNQPQHF
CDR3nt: TGTGCCATCAGTGAGGGGGGGAGCAATCAGCCCCAGCATTTT

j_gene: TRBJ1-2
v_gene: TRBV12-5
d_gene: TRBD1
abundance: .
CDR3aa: CASGLGQGNGYTF
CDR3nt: TGTGCTAGTGGTTTAGGACAGGGGAATGGCTACACCTTC

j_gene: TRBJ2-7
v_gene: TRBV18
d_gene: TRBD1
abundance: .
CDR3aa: CASSVDRAASYEQYF
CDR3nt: TGTGCCAGCTCAGTAGACAGGGCCGCCTCCTACGAGCAGTACTTC

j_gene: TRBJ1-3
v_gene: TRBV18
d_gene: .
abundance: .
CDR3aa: CASSPPNNSGNTIYF
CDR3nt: TGTGCCAGCTCACCACCAAACAACTCTGGAAACACCATATATTTT

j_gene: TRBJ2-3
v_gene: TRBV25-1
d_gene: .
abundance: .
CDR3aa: CASSEYTGSTDTQYF
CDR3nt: TGTGCCAGCAGTGAATATACAGGAAGCACAGATACGCAGTATTTT

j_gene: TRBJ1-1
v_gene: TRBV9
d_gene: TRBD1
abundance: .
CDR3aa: CASSSTGGGGTEAFF
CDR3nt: TGTGCCAGCAGTTCCACAGGGGGCGGTGGGACTGAAGCTTTCTTT

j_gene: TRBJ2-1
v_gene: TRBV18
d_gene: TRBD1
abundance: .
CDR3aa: CASSVDRGYNEQFF
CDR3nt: TGTGCCAGCTCAGTGGACAGGGGCTACAATGAGCAGTTCTTC

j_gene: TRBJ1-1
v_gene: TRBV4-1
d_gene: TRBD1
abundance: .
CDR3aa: CASSHRQGAELSYEAFF
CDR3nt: TGCGCCAGCAGCCATAGACAGGGCGCCGAGCTATCTTATGAAGCTTTCTTT

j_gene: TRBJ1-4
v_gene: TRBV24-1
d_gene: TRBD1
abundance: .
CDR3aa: CATSDSQGAMGEKLFF
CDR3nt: TGTGCCACCAGTGATTCCCAGGGGGCGATGGGTGAAAAACTGTTTTTT

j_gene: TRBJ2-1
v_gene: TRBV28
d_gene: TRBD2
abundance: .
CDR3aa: CASSARGSGSRNNEQFF
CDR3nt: TGTGCCAGCAGTGCCCGTGGGAGCGGGAGCCGAAACAATGAGCAGTTCTTC

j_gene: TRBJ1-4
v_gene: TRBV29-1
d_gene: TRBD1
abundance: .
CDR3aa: CSVGGQAINEKLFF
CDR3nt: TGCAGCGTTGGAGGACAGGCGATTAATGAAAAACTGTTTTTT

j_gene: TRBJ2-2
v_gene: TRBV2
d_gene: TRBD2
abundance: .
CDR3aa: CASTERENTGELFF
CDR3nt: TGTGCCAGCACGGAGCGGGAGAACACCGGGGAGCTGTTTTTT

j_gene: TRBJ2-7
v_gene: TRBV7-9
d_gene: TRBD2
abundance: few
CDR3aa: CASSTKGSGTSGRLPSGEQYF
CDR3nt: TGTGCCAGCAGCACTAAGGGATCCGGGACTAGCGGGAGGTTACCCTCAGGAGAGCAGTACTTC

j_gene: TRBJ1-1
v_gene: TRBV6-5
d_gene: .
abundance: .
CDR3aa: CASTRGINTEAFF
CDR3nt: TGTGCCAGCACGAGGGGGATAAACACTGAAGCTTTCTTT

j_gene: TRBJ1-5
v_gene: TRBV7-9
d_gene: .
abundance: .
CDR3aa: CASSYGGNPNQPQHF
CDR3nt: TGTGCCAGCAGCTACGGGGGGAATCCCAATCAGCCCCAGCATTTT

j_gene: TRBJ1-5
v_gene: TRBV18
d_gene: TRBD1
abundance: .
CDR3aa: CASSPGTDRNQPQHF
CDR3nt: TGTGCCAGCTCACCTGGGACAGACCGGAATCAGCCCCAGCATTTT

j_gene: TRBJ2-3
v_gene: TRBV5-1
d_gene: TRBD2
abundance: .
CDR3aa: CASSIAGGEADTQYF
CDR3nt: TGCGCCAGCAGCATAGCGGGAGGGGAGGCAGATACGCAGTATTTT

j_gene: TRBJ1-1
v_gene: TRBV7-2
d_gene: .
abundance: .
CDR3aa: CASSLASAGAAEAFF
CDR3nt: TGTGCCAGCAGCTTAGCGAGCGCAGGGGCGGCTGAAGCTTTCTTT

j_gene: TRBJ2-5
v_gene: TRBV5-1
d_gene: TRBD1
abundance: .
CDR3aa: CASSVRGRGETQYF
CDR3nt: TGCGCCAGCAGCGTCAGGGGGCGGGGAGAGACCCAGTACTTC

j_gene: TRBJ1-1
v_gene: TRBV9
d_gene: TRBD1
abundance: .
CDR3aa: CASSGGTALVNTEAFF
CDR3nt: TGTGCCAGCAGCGGCGGGACAGCCCTTGTGAACACTGAAGCTTTCTTT

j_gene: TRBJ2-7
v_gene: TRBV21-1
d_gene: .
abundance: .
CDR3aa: CASSKESRRTYEQYF
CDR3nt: TGTGCCAGCAGCAAGGAGTCCCGACGAACCTACGAGCAGTACTTC

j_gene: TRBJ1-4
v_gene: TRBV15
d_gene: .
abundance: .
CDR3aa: CATSRDRVGEKLFF
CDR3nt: TGTGCCACCAGCAGAGACAGGGTGGGTGAAAAACTGTTTTTT

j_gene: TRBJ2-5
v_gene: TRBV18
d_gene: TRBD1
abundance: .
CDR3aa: CASSPMTGGEETQYF
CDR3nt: TGTGCCAGCTCACCAATGACAGGGGGCGAAGAGACCCAGTACTTC

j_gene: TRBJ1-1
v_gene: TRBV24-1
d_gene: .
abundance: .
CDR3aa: CATSDAGPRGEAFF
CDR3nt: TGTGCCACCAGTGATGCAGGCCCCAGGGGTGAAGCTTTCTTT

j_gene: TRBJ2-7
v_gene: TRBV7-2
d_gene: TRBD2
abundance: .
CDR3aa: CASSFGLAGVHEQYF
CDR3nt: TGTGCCAGCAGCTTCGGACTAGCGGGAGTACACGAGCAGTACTTC

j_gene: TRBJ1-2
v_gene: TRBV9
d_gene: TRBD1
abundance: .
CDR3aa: CASSVDPLTGVDGYTF
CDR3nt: TGTGCCAGCAGCGTAGACCCCCTGACAGGGGTGGATGGCTACACCTTC

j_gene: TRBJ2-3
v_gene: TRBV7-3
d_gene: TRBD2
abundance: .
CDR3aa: CASSFRLADADTQYF
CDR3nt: TGTGCCAGCAGCTTCAGACTAGCGGACGCAGATACGCAGTATTTT

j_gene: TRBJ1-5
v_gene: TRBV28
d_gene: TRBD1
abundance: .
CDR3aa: CASRQGGANQPQHF
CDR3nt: TGTGCCAGCAGACAAGGGGGCGCGAACCAGCCCCAGCATTTT

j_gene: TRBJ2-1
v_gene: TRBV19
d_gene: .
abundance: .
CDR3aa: CASSGTGYNEQFF
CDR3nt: TGTGCCAGTAGTGGTACGGGATACAATGAGCAGTTCTTC

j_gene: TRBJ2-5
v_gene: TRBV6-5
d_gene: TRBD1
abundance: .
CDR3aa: CASTADRGETQYF
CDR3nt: TGTGCCAGCACCGCGGACAGGGGCGAGACCCAGTACTTC

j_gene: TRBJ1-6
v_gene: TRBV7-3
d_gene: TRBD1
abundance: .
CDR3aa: CASSIDRGNSPLHF
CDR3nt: TGTGCCAGCAGCATAGACAGGGGGAATTCACCCCTCCACTTT

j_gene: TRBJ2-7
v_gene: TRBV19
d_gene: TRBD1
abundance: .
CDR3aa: CASSLRQGYEQYF
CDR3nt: TGTGCCAGTAGTCTCCGACAGGGTTACGAGCAGTACTTC

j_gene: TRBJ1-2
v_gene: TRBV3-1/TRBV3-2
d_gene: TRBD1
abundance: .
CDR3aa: CASSSGQGIYGYTF
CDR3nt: TGTGCCAGCAGCTCCGGACAGGGGATCTATGGCTACACCTTC

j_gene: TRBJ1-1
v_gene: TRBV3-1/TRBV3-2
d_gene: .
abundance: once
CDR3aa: CASSQDRWTEAFF
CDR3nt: TGTGCCAGCAGCCAAGATAGATGGACTGAAGCTTTCTTT

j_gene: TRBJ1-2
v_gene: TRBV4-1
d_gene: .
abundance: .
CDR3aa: CASSRPGQIVNYGYTF
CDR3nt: TGCGCCAGCAGCCGCCCCGGACAGATTGTTAACTATGGCTACACCTTC

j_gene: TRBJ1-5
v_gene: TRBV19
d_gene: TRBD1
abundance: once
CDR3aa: CASSADRGLQPQHF
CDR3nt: TGTGCCAGTAGTGCAGACAGGGGGCTTCAGCCCCAGCATTTT

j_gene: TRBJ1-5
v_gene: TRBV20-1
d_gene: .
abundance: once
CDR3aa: CSASAAPGRSSSNQPQHF
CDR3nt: TGCAGTGCTAGTGCGGCCCCAGGAAGGTCGTCTAGCAATCAGCCCCAGCATTTT

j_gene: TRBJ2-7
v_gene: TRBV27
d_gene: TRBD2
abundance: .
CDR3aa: CASSFLGGEQYF
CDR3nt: TGTGCCAGCAGTTTCTTGGGGGGGGAGCAGTACTTC

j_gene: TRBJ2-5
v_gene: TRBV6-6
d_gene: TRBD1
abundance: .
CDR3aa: CASSYSRGIETQYF
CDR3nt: TGTGCCAGCAGTTATTCCAGGGGGATAGAGACCCAGTACTTC

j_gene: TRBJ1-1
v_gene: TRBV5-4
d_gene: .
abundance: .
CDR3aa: CASSGGGLDTEAFF
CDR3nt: TGTGCCAGCAGCGGGGGAGGGCTGGACACTGAAGCTTTCTTT